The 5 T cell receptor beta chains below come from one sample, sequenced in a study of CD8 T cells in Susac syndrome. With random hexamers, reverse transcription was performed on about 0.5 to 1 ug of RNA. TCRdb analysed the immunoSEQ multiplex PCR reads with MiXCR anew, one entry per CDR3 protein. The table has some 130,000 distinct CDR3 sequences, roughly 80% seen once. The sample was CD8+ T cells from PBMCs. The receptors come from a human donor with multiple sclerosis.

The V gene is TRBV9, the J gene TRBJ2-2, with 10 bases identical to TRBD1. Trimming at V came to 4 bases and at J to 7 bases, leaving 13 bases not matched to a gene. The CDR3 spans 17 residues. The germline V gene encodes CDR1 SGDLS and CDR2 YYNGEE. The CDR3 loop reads CASSLNPGQGYNGELFF. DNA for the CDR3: TGTGCCAGCAGCCTAAACCCGGGACAGGGGTACAACGGGGAGCTGTTTTTT. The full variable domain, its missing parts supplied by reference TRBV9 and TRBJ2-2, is DSGVTQTPKHLITATGQRVTLRCSPRSGDLSVYWYQQSLDQGLQFLIQYYNGEERAKGNILERFSAQQFPDLHSELNLSSLELGDSALYFCASSLNPGQGYNGELFFGEGSRLTVL.

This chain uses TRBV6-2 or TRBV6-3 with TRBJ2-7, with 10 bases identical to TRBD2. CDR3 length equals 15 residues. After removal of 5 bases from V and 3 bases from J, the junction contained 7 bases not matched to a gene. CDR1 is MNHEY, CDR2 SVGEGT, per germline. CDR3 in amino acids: CASSISGRAVYEQYV. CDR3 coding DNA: TGTGCCAGCAGTATAAGCGGGAGGGCCGTCTACGAGCAGTACGTC.

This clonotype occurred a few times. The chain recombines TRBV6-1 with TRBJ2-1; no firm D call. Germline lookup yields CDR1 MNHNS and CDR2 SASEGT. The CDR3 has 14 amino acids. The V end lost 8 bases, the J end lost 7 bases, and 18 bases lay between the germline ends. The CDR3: CASSMGRGPNEQFF. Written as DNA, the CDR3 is TGTGCCAGCTCCATGGGCCGAGGCCCTAATGAGCAGTTCTTC.

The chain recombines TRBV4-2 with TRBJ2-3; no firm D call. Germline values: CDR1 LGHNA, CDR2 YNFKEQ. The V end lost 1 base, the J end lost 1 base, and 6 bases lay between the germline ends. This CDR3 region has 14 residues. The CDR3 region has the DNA TGTGCCAGCAGCCAAGGCTTGGGCACAGATACGCAGTATTTT. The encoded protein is CASSQGLGTDTQYF.

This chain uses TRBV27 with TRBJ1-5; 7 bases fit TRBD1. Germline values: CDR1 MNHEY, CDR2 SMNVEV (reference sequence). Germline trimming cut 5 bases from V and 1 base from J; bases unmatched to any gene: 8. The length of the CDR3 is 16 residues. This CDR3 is CASSPSQGDSNQPQHF. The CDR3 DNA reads TGTGCCAGCAGTCCGTCCCAGGGGGACAGCAATCAGCCCCAGCATTTT.